The table lists the clone carrying this T cell receptor beta chain with many counts. V was cut by 7 bases and J by 5 bases, with 8 bases left in between. CDR1 is SEHNR and CDR2 is FQNEAQ in the germline V gene (reference sequence). This CDR3 region has 11 residues. Every patient had bone marrow sampled while the disease was active. This specimen belongs to a study of read filtering for tumor transcriptome and immune sequencing. Study as a whole: DNase treatment preceded whole-transcriptome library preparation.

This library used approximately 390 ng RNA and molecular barcoded adaptors spanning alpha/delta and beta/gamma chains. One entry per CDR3 protein results from TCRdb running MiXCR on the reads. In the table there are nearly 60,000 distinct CDR3 sequences, 9% to 15% of which are singletons. The clonotype originates from a donor at least 40 years old with multiple myeloma. The chain links TRBV7-9 to TRBJ2-5; D gene unclear. The sequenced material came from a population of CD138-negative cells sorted from bone marrow. The CDR3 nucleotides are TGTGCCAGCACCAAATTGGAGACCCAGTACTTC. This gives the protein CASTKLETQYF.